This T cell receptor (beta chain) was documented in a study of blood T cell repertoires in COVID-19. Study overall: Acute and convalescent COVID-19 specimens originated in the United States, Italy and Spain. The cDNA or gDNA used as material had been derived from T cells, B-cell-depleted T cells, or PBMCs.

In the original processing: Scientists estimated how many nucleated cells there were by amplifying reference gene primers. The data were produced by immunoSEQ multiplex PCR, yet TCRdb's version contains in-frame clones alone and is incomplete. V, J and clone size reflect that table, while D and trimming were determined from the DNA. The table includes roughly 200,000 clones, approximately 90% detected once. This clone was picked up a small number of times. The length of the CDR3 is 17 residues. CDR1 ENHRY and CDR2 SYGVKD come from the germline V gene. J was trimmed by 5 bases and V by 2 bases; bases with no gene match: 13.

The specimen sequenced was peripheral blood. This TCR was sampled from a man aged 35-49 years with active or convalescent COVID-19. This chain uses TRBV10-3 with TRBJ2-7; TRBD2 agrees at 9 bases. Here the CDR3 DNA reads TGTGCCATCAGTGAGCCCTTAGCGGGAGTTCCTGGGGACGAGCAGTACTTC. This codes for CAISEPLAGVPGDEQYF.